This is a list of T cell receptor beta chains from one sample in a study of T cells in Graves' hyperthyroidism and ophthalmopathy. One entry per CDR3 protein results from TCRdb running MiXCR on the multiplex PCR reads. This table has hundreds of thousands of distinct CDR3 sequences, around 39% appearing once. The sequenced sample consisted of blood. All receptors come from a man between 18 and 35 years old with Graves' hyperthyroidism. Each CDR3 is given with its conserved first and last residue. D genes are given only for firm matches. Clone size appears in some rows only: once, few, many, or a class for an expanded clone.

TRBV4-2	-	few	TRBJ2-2	TGTGCCAGCAGCCAACAGTCGCACGGGGAGCTGTTTTTT	CASSQQSHGELFF
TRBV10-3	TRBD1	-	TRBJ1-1	TGTGCCAGCAGTTATTCCCCGGACAGGATGAACACTGAAGCTTTCTTT	CASSYSPDRMNTEAFF
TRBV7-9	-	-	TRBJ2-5	TGTGCCAGCTTAGTAGTCAGGGCCCAAGAGACCCAGTACTTC	CASLVVRAQETQYF
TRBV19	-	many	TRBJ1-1	TGTGCCAGTGGGGGGGTGAACACTGAAGCTTTCTTT	CASGGVNTEAFF
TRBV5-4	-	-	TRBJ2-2	TGTGCCAGCAGCTGGGGAGGTCAGCGAAACACCGGGGAGCTGTTTTTT	CASSWGGQRNTGELFF
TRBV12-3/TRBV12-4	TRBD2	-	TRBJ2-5	TGTGCCAGCAGTTTTAGCGGGAGTTCAGAGACCCAGTACTTC	CASSFSGSSETQYF
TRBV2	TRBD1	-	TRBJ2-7	TGTGCCAGCTTGGTACAGGGGGCATCCTACGAGCAGTACTTC	CASLVQGASYEQYF
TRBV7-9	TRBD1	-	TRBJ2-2	TGTGCCAGCAGCCAAGAAGGGACAGGGGGGGAGCTGTTTTTT	CASSQEGTGGELFF
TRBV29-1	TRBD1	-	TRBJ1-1	TGCAGCCAAGATCGACAGGGCGGCACTGAAGCTTTCTTT	CSQDRQGGTEAFF
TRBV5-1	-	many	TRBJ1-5	TGCGCCAGCAGCACTGGAACGCCGGACCAGCCCCAGCATTTT	CASSTGTPDQPQHF
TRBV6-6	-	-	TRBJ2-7	TGTGCCAGCACTCTAAGCATTGGTAACAACGAGCAGTACTTC	CASTLSIGNNEQYF
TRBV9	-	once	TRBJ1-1	TGTGCCAGCTCACCACCATCCGCGATAGAAGCTTTCTTT	CASSPPSAIEAFF
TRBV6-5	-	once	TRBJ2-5	TGTGCCAGCAGTTCCATTTTCGGGGAGACCCAGTACTTC	CASSSIFGETQYF
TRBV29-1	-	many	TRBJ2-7	TGCAGCGTTAGGGACGGCCGAGGGTCTTACGAGCAGTACTTC	CSVRDGRGSYEQYF
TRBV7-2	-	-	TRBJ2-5	TGTGCCAGCAGCTCGGGACTGGCGGTTGAGACCCAGTACTTC	CASSSGLAVETQYF
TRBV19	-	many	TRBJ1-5	TGTGCCAGTAAGGAGGACGACTATAGCAATCAGCCCCAGCATTTT	CASKEDDYSNQPQHF
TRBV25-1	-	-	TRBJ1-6	TGTGCCAGCAGTTTAGTCACGGTGTCACCCCTCCACTTT	CASSLVTVSPLHF
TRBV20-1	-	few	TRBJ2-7	TGCAGTGCTAGGCCTGAGACCCGGGACTTGTACTACGAGCAGTACTTC	CSARPETRDLYYEQYF
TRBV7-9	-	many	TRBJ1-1	TGTGCCAGCAGCTCCCTCGGGGAGACTGAAGCTTTCTTT	CASSSLGETEAFF
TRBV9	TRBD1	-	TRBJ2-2	TGTGCCAGCAGGGGTCATCTGGGACAGGGGCTTCACACCGGGGAGCTGTTTTTT	CASRGHLGQGLHTGELFF
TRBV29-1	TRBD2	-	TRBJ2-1	TGCAGCGTTGAACATGCGGAGCGGGGGGGCAATGAGCAGTTCTTC	CSVEHAERGGNEQFF
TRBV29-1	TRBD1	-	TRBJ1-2	TGCAGCGTTGCACCTTACCGGGACAGAGGGCCGCCAGGATTTGGCTACACCTTC	CSVAPYRDRGPPGFGYTF
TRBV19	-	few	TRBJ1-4	TGTGCCAGTAGTCCGACGGAGTATATTAATGAAAAACTGTTTTTT	CASSPTEYINEKLFF
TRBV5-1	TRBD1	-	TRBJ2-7	TGCGCCAGCAGCTGGGACAGGGAGATCTACGAGCAGTACTTC	CASSWDREIYEQYF
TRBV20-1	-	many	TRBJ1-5	TGCAGTGCTAGAGGAGGGGGCAATCAGCCCCAGCATTTT	CSARGGGNQPQHF
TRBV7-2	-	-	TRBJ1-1	TGTGCCAGCAGTTACTACAGTGTTCGGGCTTTCTTT	CASSYYSVRAFF
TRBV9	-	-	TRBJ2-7	TGTGCCAGCAGCATCCACCCCCAGAACCCCAGCTACGAGCAGTACTTC	CASSIHPQNPSYEQYF
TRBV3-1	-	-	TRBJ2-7	TGTGCCAGCAGCCAACGCCGAGGGAGGGGGCAATACGAGCAGTACTTC	CASSQRRGRGQYEQYF
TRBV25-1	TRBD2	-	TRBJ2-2	TGTGCCAGCAGCAATAGCGGGGGAACGAACACCGGGGAGCTGTTTTTT	CASSNSGGTNTGELFF
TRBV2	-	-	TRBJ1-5	TGTGCCAGCAGTGAAGAGGATAACTGGGGGGGGTCGGGTCGGGCCCAGCATTTT	CASSEEDNWGGSGRAQHF
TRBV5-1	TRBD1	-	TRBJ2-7	TGCGCCAGCAGCCCGGATGGACAGGGCTTGGAGCAGTACTTC	CASSPDGQGLEQYF
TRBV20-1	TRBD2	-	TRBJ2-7	TGCAGTGCTAGAGAGGGACTAGCGGGACGAACCTACGAGCAGTACTTC	CSAREGLAGRTYEQYF
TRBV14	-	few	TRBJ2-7	TGTGCCAGCAGGCACTCAGGGGTCCCCTACGAGCAGTACTTC	CASRHSGVPYEQYF
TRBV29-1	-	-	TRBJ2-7	TGCAGCGTTAGTAGAGGCCGGGGCACTACCTACGAGCAGTACTTC	CSVSRGRGTTYEQYF
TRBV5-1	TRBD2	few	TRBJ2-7	TGCGCCAGCAGGATGGCGGGGGGGTCCTACGAGCAGTACTTC	CASRMAGGSYEQYF
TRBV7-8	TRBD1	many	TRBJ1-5	TGTGCCAGCAGCTTAACAGGGGCCCGCAATCAGCCCCAGCATTTT	CASSLTGARNQPQHF
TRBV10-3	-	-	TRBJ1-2	TGTGCCATCAGTGAGTCGAGCGGCGCTAACTATGGCTGCACCTTC	CAISESSGANYGCTF
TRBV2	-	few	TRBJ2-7	TGTGCCAGCCAGGACTATTTGTCCTACGAGCAGTACTTC	CASQDYLSYEQYF
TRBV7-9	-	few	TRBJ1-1	TGTGCCAGCAGCTTAGTAGACCAAAACACTGAAGCTTTCTTT	CASSLVDQNTEAFF
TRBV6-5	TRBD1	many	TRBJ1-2	TGTGCCAGCAGCGTATCCGGGACAGACTTGGGGTACACCTTC	CASSVSGTDLGYTF
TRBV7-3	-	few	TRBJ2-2	TGTGCCAGCAGCTCACAGGGACCGAACACCGGGGAGCTGTTTTTT	CASSSQGPNTGELFF
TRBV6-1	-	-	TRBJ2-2	TGTGCCAGCCTACGCAAGGCCCTGAACACCGGGGAGCTGTTTTTT	CASLRKALNTGELFF